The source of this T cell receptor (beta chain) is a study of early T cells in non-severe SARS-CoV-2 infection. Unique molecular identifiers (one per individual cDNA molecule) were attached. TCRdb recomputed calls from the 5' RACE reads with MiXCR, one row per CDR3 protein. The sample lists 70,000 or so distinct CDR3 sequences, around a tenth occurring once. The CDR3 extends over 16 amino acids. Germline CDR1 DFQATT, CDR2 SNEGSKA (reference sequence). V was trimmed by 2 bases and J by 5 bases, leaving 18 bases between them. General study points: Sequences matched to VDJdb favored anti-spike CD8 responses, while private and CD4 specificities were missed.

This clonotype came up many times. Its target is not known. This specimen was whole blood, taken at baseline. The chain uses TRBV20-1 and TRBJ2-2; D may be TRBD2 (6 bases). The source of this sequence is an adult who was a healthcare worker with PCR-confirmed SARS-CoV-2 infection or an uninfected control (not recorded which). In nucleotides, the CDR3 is TGCAGTGCTAGACTAGGGACTCCAGATGATACCGGGGAGCTGTTTTTT. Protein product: CSARLGTPDDTGELFF.